What follows are 2 T cell receptor beta chains derived from one specimen sequenced in a study of T cell repertoires in cytomegalovirus infection. Each CDR3 protein is one row after TCRdb ran MiXCR on the reads. The table shows around 440,000 distinct CDR3 sequences, with about 11% occurring only once. Source material: PBMCs. The origin of the receptors is a human donor in good health (CMV status not recorded). Some clones in this sample may be carry-over from other donors' samples.

At least ten counts were recorded for this clonotype. V gene TRBV28 combines with J gene TRBJ1-1; D is perhaps TRBD1 (5 bases). The V gene lost 6 bases and the J gene lost 4 bases, with 12 bases spanning the gap. The CDR3 is 13 amino acids. The germline V gene encodes CDR1 MDHEN and CDR2 SYDVKM. The CDR3 sequence: CASRSGTVTEAFF. As DNA, the CDR3 is TGTGCCAGCAGAAGCGGGACGGTCACTGAAGCTTTCTTT.

This clonotype turned up a few times. J is TRBJ2-1 and V is TRBV2, with D hard to call. This CDR3 comprises 15 residues. Germline lookup yields CDR1 SNHLY and CDR2 FYNNEI. The V end lost 4 bases, the J end lost 0 bases, and 10 bases lay between the germline ends. The CDR3 region is CASSVEVSSYNEQFF. In DNA form, the CDR3 reads TGTGCCAGCAGTGTGGAAGTCAGCTCCTACAATGAGCAGTTCTTC.